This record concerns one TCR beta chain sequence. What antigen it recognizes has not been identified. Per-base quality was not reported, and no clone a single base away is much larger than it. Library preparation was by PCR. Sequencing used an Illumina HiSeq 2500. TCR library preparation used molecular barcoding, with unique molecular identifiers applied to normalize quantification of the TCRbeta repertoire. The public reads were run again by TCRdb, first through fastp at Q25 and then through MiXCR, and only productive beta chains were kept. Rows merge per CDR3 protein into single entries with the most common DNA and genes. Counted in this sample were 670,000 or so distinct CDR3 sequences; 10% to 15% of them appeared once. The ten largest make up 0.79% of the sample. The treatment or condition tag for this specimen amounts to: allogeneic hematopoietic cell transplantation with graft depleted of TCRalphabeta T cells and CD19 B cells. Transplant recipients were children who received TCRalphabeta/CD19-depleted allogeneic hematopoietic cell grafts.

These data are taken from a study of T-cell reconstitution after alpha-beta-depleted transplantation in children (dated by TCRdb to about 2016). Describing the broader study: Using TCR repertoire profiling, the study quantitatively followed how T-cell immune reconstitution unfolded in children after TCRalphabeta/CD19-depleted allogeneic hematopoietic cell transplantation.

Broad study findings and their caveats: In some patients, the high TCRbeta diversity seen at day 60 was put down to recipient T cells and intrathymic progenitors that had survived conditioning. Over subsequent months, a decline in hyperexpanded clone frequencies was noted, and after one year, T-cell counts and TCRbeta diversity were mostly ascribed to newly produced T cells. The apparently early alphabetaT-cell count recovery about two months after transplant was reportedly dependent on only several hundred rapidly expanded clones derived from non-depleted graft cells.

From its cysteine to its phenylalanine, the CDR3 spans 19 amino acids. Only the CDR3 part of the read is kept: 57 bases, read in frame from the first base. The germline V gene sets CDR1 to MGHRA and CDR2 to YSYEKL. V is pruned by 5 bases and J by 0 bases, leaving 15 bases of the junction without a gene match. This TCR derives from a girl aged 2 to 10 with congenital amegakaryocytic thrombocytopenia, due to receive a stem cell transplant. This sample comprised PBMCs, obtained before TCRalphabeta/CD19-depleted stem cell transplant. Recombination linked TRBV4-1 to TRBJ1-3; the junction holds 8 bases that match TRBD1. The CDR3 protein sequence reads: CASSSRTGNTLSSGNTIYF. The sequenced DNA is TGCGCCAGCAGCTCCCGGACAGGGAACACCCTATCCTCTGGAAACACCATATATTTT.